The 17 T cell receptor beta chains below were found in one sample sequenced in a study of T-cell reconstitution after alpha-beta-depleted transplantation in children. The TCRbeta library was prepared with unique molecular identifiers. TCRdb analysed the PCR reads with MiXCR anew, one entry per CDR3 protein. The sample shows approximately 130,000 distinct CDR3 sequences, roughly 10% of them seen only once. Sequenced here: PBMCs, mostly from graft donor cells, sampled 180 days after TCRalphabeta/CD19-depleted stem cell transplant. The receptor set was obtained from a girl under three years old who had a stem cell transplant for combined immunodeficiency, so the T cells may come from the graft donor.

This clonotype came up many times. The chain recombines TRBV6-2 or TRBV6-3 with TRBJ2-5; TRBD1 agrees at 7 bases. Germline CDR1 and CDR2: MNHEY and SVGEGT. V shed 2 bases and J 2 bases; nucleotides not matched to a gene: 5. The CDR3 extends over 15 amino acids. The CDR3 protein is CASSYTRQGQETQYF. In nucleotides, the CDR3 is TGTGCCAGCAGTTACACCCGACAGGGACAAGAGACCCAGTACTTC.

The J gene is TRBJ2-7, the V gene TRBV20-1, with 7 positions matching TRBD1. This CDR3 comprises 15 residues. Germline CDR1 and CDR2: DFQATT and SNEGSKA (reference sequence). Trimming at V came to 0 bases and at J to 2 bases, leaving 7 bases not matched to a gene. CDR3 sequence: CSARDQDRFTYEQYF. The CDR3 DNA follows: TGCAGTGCTAGAGATCAGGACAGGTTCACCTACGAGCAGTACTTC.

In this sample, this clonotype turned up a few times. The chain employs TRBV12-3 or TRBV12-4 and TRBJ2-1; D may be TRBD1 or TRBD2 (6 bases each). The CDR3 is 18 residues long. Trimming stripped 5 bases from V and 2 bases from J, with 22 bases between. The CDR3: CASSEFEWGAPPYNEQFF. CDR3 bases: TGTGCCAGCAGTGAGTTTGAATGGGGGGCGCCCCCCTACAATGAGCAGTTCTTC.

This clonotype has a handful of counts. V gene TRBV12-3 or TRBV12-4 combines with J gene TRBJ2-7; D is unclear. The CDR3 contains 15 residues. V lost 5 bases to trimming and J lost 2 bases, with 16 bases between them. Here the CDR3 DNA reads TGTGCCAGCAGTCCTACTTACAGCTTTACCTACGAGCAGTACTTC. Translated, it gives CASSPTYSFTYEQYF.

This clonotype came up many times. This rearrangement joins TRBV29-1 to TRBJ1-4; D not resolved. CDR3 length equals 13 residues. Germline V lookup: CDR1 SQVTM, CDR2 ANQGSEA. V lost 7 bases, J lost 3 bases, and 12 bases lay in between. The DNA of the CDR3 is TGCAGCGCCGCACTAGGGCCTAATGAAAAACTGTTTTTT. Translating gives CSAALGPNEKLFF.

This clonotype showed up just a few times. The chain employs TRBV5-1 and TRBJ2-3; 10 bases are a match to TRBD2. The J segment lost 0 bases and the V segment lost 0 bases, leaving 7 bases of the junction unmatched. The CDR3 covers 18 residues. Germline CDR1 is SGHRS and CDR2 is YFSETQ. CDR3 DNA sequence: TGCGCCAGCAGCTTGGCGGTTAGCGGGAGGCAAAGCACAGATACGCAGTATTTT. Its protein is CASSLAVSGRQSTDTQYF.

This clonotype was counted only a few times. The V and J genes are TRBV7-8 and TRBJ1-1, with TRBD1 identical over 7 bases. Trimming removed 1 base from V and 5 bases from J; junction bases left unmatched: 7. This CDR3 region has 15 residues. Per the germline V gene, CDR1 is SGHVS and CDR2 is FQNEAQ. CDR3 residues: CASSLVPDRATEAFF. The CDR3 region has the DNA TGTGCCAGCAGCTTAGTACCCGACAGGGCAACTGAAGCTTTCTTT.

This clonotype was seen more than once but under ten times. The genes are TRBV6-5 and TRBJ1-1, with 7 bases fitting TRBD1. The CDR3 length is 12 residues. V gave up 2 bases and J gave up 8 bases; unmatched junction bases: 2. Germline CDR1 and CDR2: MNHEY and SVGAGI. In DNA, the CDR3 is TGTGCCAGCAGTTACGAGGACAGGGAAGCTTTCTTT. Translating gives CASSYEDREAFF.

As for this clonotype: One junction end disagrees with the germline gene, perhaps due to a read error. The chain links TRBV12-3 or TRBV12-4 to TRBJ1-4, with D unclear. The CDR3 has 17 residues. CDR3 nucleotide sequence: TGTGCCAGCAGTTTGCGGCAGTTTCGTGCAACTAATGAAAAACTGTTTTTC. It codes for CASSLRQFRATNEKLFF.

This clonotype has more than one count but fewer than ten. V and J are TRBV5-1 and TRBJ2-3, with 9 bases lining up with TRBD2. CDR1 is SGHRS, CDR2 YFSETQ, per germline. V shed 5 bases, J shed 3 bases, and the junction held 7 bases outside the gene matches. CDR3 length: 15 amino acids. CDR3 bases: TGCGCCAGCAGGTGGGCGGGAGGGCCGACAGATACGCAGTATTTT. This translates into CASRWAGGPTDTQYF.

This clonotype has a handful of counts. The genes are TRBV20-1 and TRBJ2-2; D perhaps matches TRBD1 (6 bases). The germline CDR1 and CDR2 sequences are DFQATT and SNEGSKA (reference sequence). Trimming took 6 bases from V and 4 from J, leaving 30 bases between them. The CDR3 has 19 amino acids. The CDR3 region has the DNA TGCAGTGCGTCCCGTGGGGCACAGGGCCGCACGATGGGCACCGGGGAGCTGTTTTTT. Protein product: CSASRGAQGRTMGTGELFF.

This clonotype was observed a few times. The rearrangement links TRBV2 to TRBJ2-7; maybe TRBD1 (5 bases). Germline CDR1 and CDR2: SNHLY and FYNNEI. The CDR3 has 15 amino acids. The V gene lost 2 bases and the J gene lost 2 bases, with 13 bases spanning the gap. CDR3 bases: TGTGCCAGCAGTGAATACCGCCAGGACACCTACGAGCAGTACTTC. This gives the protein CASSEYRQDTYEQYF.

This clonotype has more than one count but fewer than ten. V and J are TRBV3-1 and TRBJ2-5; no definite D call. V shed 0 bases and J shed 6 bases, with 14 bases lying between them. This CDR3 comprises 15 residues. The germline CDR1 and CDR2 sequences are LGHDT and YNNKEL (reference sequence). CDR3 nucleotide sequence: TGTGCCAGCAGCCAAGATCGGCTAGTCAGACAGACCCAGTACTTC. Protein sequence: CASSQDRLVRQTQYF.

This clonotype occurred many times. V and J are TRBV10-3 and TRBJ2-5, with 9 bases matching TRBD1. CDR1 and CDR2 (germline): ENHRY, SYGVKD. The CDR3 sequence is 14 residues long. V lost 4 bases, J lost 4 bases, and 4 bases stayed unmatched. The CDR3 DNA follows: TGTGCCATCAGTGGGACAGGGGTCGGAGAGACCCAGTACTTC. Protein sequence: CAISGTGVGETQYF.

This clonotype was counted a few times. The V and J genes are TRBV29-1 and TRBJ1-2; D might be TRBD1 (6 bases). Germline CDR1 SQVTM, CDR2 ANQGSEA. V lost 4 bases and J lost 5, with 17 bases in between. The CDR3 has 14 residues. For the CDR3, the DNA is TGCAGCGTTGGGGAGGGGGACTTGGGGTATGGCTACACCTTC. Amino acid sequence: CSVGEGDLGYGYTF.

This clonotype was counted a few times. V is TRBV5-6 and J is TRBJ2-3, with 7 bases fitting TRBD2. This CDR3 has 16 amino acids. The V segment lost 0 bases and the J segment 2 bases; nucleotides outside the gene matches: 6. Germline CDR1 reads SGHDT; CDR2 reads YYEEEE. The CDR3 DNA sequence: TGTGCCAGCAGCTTGGTTGCGGGGGTTCCCACAGATACGCAGTATTTT. It specifies CASSLVAGVPTDTQYF.

The V gene is TRBV7-6, the J gene TRBJ2-5, with a weak D call TRBD1 (6 bases). Germline-derived CDR1 and CDR2 are SGHVS and FNYEAQ. This CDR3 comprises 16 residues. V was pared by 5 bases and J by 3 bases, with 19 bases between. This CDR3 reads CASSQHRDTLKETQYF. The CDR3, as DNA: TGTGCCAGCAGCCAACACCGGGACACCTTGAAAGAGACCCAGTACTTC.